The rows below give T cell receptor beta chains drawn from one sample of a study of blood T cell repertoires in COVID-19. This table comes from immunoSEQ multiplex PCR, and its TCRdb copy is limited to in-frame clones, with some not included. The sample lists 200,000 to 250,000 clones, roughly 84% seen once, with about 1.4% in the top ten. The specimen sequenced was peripheral blood. Receptors were obtained from a middle-aged woman who had recovered from COVID-19. Each CDR3 is given with its conserved first and last residue. A D gene is named only where the DNA matches it firmly. The size field is filled for only some rows; it gives once, few, many or a size class.

v_call: TRBV29-1; clone_size: -; j_call: TRBJ1-4; d_call: TRBD1; cdr3_aa: CSVYTGGKLFF; cdr3_nt: TGCAGCGTGTACACAGGGGGAAAACTGTTTTTT
v_call: TRBV7-2; clone_size: -; j_call: TRBJ2-1; d_call: TRBD2; cdr3_aa: CASSGLAGAPQFF; cdr3_nt: TGTGCCAGCAGCGGTCTAGCGGGGGCCCCGCAGTTCTTC
v_call: TRBV4-3; clone_size: -; j_call: TRBJ1-4; d_call: -; cdr3_aa: CASSQAAVDNEKLFF; cdr3_nt: TGCGCCAGCAGCCAAGCCGCAGTTGATAATGAAAAACTGTTTTTT
v_call: TRBV6-5; clone_size: -; j_call: TRBJ1-2; d_call: TRBD1; cdr3_aa: CASRGAQGVPRGYTF; cdr3_nt: TGTGCCAGCAGGGGAGCGCAGGGGGTCCCTAGAGGCTACACCTTC
v_call: TRBV15; clone_size: -; j_call: TRBJ2-7; d_call: -; cdr3_aa: CATSRPMRDEQYF; cdr3_nt: TGTGCCACCAGCAGGCCCATGCGGGACGAGCAGTACTTC
v_call: TRBV6-5; clone_size: -; j_call: TRBJ1-3; d_call: -; cdr3_aa: CASSYGVPRGGNTIYF; cdr3_nt: TGTGCCAGCAGTTACGGGGTCCCTCGGGGAGGAAACACCATATATTTT
v_call: TRBV19; clone_size: -; j_call: TRBJ1-6; d_call: -; cdr3_aa: CASSEDSRNSPLHF; cdr3_nt: TGTGCCAGTAGTGAGGACAGCAGAAATTCACCCCTCCACTTT
v_call: TRBV5-6; clone_size: few; j_call: TRBJ1-1; d_call: -; cdr3_aa: CASSLVSWGGTEAFF; cdr3_nt: TGTGCCAGCAGCTTGGTTTCCTGGGGAGGCACTGAAGCTTTCTTT
v_call: TRBV4-2; clone_size: -; j_call: TRBJ1-1; d_call: TRBD1; cdr3_aa: CASSWDREGTEAFF; cdr3_nt: TGTGCCAGCAGCTGGGACAGGGAGGGCACTGAAGCTTTCTTT
v_call: TRBV6-5; clone_size: -; j_call: TRBJ2-5; d_call: -; cdr3_aa: CASSYSWLVGETQYF; cdr3_nt: TGTGCCAGCAGTTACTCGTGGCTAGTCGGTGAGACCCAGTACTTC
v_call: TRBV5-6; clone_size: -; j_call: TRBJ2-5; d_call: TRBD2; cdr3_aa: CASSFSGGGETQYF; cdr3_nt: TGTGCCAGCAGCTTTAGCGGGGGAGGAGAGACCCAGTACTTC
v_call: TRBV18; clone_size: -; j_call: TRBJ2-1; d_call: -; cdr3_aa: CASSPPGREQFF; cdr3_nt: TGTGCCAGCTCACCTCCAGGGCGGGAGCAGTTCTTC
v_call: TRBV29-1; clone_size: -; j_call: TRBJ1-2; d_call: TRBD1; cdr3_aa: CSVEKGAGVDGYTF; cdr3_nt: TGCAGCGTTGAGAAGGGGGCAGGGGTCGATGGCTACACCTTC
v_call: TRBV7-9; clone_size: -; j_call: TRBJ1-5; d_call: -; cdr3_aa: CAIGGALTNQPQHF; cdr3_nt: TGTGCCATTGGGGGGGCCCTAACTAATCAGCCCCAGCATTTT
v_call: TRBV2; clone_size: -; j_call: TRBJ1-2; d_call: TRBD1; cdr3_aa: CASSLETQGAGYGYTF; cdr3_nt: TGTGCCAGCAGTCTGGAAACCCAGGGGGCGGGCTATGGCTACACCTTC
v_call: TRBV20-1; clone_size: -; j_call: TRBJ2-7; d_call: TRBD2; cdr3_aa: CSASLAGAYEQYF; cdr3_nt: TGCAGTGCTAGTCTAGCGGGGGCCTACGAGCAGTACTTC
v_call: TRBV6-5; clone_size: -; j_call: TRBJ2-7; d_call: TRBD1; cdr3_aa: CASGLTGTAYEQYF; cdr3_nt: TGTGCCAGCGGATTAACCGGGACAGCCTACGAGCAGTACTTC
v_call: TRBV6-5; clone_size: -; j_call: TRBJ1-2; d_call: -; cdr3_aa: CASSPRGFGYTF; cdr3_nt: TGTGCCAGCAGCCCCCGGGGGTTTGGCTACACCTTC
v_call: TRBV5-1; clone_size: once; j_call: TRBJ1-4; d_call: -; cdr3_aa: CASSLDRPNEKLFF; cdr3_nt: TGCGCCAGCAGCTTGGACAGACCCAATGAAAAACTGTTTTTT
v_call: TRBV7-3; clone_size: -; j_call: TRBJ2-1; d_call: TRBD2; cdr3_aa: CASSSSQTGLAGDEQFF; cdr3_nt: TGTGCCAGCAGCTCATCTCAAACTGGACTAGCGGGGGATGAGCAGTTCTTC
v_call: TRBV19; clone_size: few; j_call: TRBJ1-5; d_call: -; cdr3_aa: CASRFGGTGIRPQHF; cdr3_nt: TGTGCCAGTCGGTTCGGCGGTACGGGTATCCGGCCCCAGCATTTT
v_call: TRBV19; clone_size: -; j_call: TRBJ2-2; d_call: -; cdr3_aa: CARSLEVTGELFF; cdr3_nt: TGTGCCAGAAGCCTCGAGGTCACCGGGGAGCTGTTTTTT
v_call: TRBV6-5; clone_size: -; j_call: TRBJ2-7; d_call: -; cdr3_aa: CASSPYAGTSYEQYF; cdr3_nt: TGTGCCAGCAGTCCTTACGCAGGAACCTCCTACGAGCAGTACTTC
v_call: TRBV11-2; clone_size: -; j_call: TRBJ2-7; d_call: TRBD2; cdr3_aa: CASSEGLAQLYEQYF; cdr3_nt: TGTGCCAGCAGCGAAGGACTAGCGCAACTCTACGAGCAGTACTTC
v_call: TRBV5-1; clone_size: -; j_call: TRBJ1-4; d_call: TRBD1; cdr3_aa: CASNRGTGAEKLFF; cdr3_nt: TGCGCCAGCAACCGGGGGACAGGGGCTGAAAAACTGTTTTTT
v_call: TRBV6-2/TRBV6-3; clone_size: -; j_call: TRBJ2-7; d_call: TRBD2; cdr3_aa: CASSYPRGVPYEQYF; cdr3_nt: TGTGCCAGCAGTTACCCCCGGGGGGTCCCCTACGAGCAGTACTTC
v_call: TRBV7-8; clone_size: -; j_call: TRBJ1-1; d_call: TRBD1; cdr3_aa: CASSAQGVPMNTEAFF; cdr3_nt: TGTGCCAGCAGCGCTCAGGGGGTTCCCATGAACACTGAAGCTTTCTTT
v_call: TRBV7-7; clone_size: once; j_call: TRBJ2-5; d_call: -; cdr3_aa: CASSSSWGPQETQYF; cdr3_nt: TGTGCTAGCAGTAGTTCATGGGGCCCACAAGAGACCCAGTACTTC
v_call: TRBV29-1; clone_size: -; j_call: TRBJ1-2; d_call: TRBD1; cdr3_aa: CSVGSGQLASLGYTF; cdr3_nt: TGCAGCGTTGGTTCGGGACAGTTGGCTTCCCTTGGCTACACCTTC
v_call: TRBV9; clone_size: -; j_call: TRBJ2-7; d_call: TRBD1; cdr3_aa: CASSAWDRGDYEQYF; cdr3_nt: TGTGCCAGCAGCGCTTGGGACAGGGGGGACTACGAGCAGTACTTC
v_call: TRBV4-2; clone_size: -; j_call: TRBJ2-5; d_call: TRBD2; cdr3_aa: CASSQGGTSAKETQYF; cdr3_nt: TGTGCCAGCAGCCAAGGCGGGACTAGCGCTAAAGAGACCCAGTACTTC
v_call: TRBV10-3; clone_size: -; j_call: TRBJ2-5; d_call: -; cdr3_aa: CAISESTGQETQYF; cdr3_nt: TGTGCCATCAGTGAGTCGACAGGCCAAGAGACCCAGTACTTC
v_call: TRBV7-8; clone_size: -; j_call: TRBJ1-4; d_call: TRBD1; cdr3_aa: CASTDRDSNEKLFF; cdr3_nt: TGTGCCAGCACAGATAGGGACAGTAATGAAAAACTGTTTTTT
v_call: TRBV5-1; clone_size: -; j_call: TRBJ2-2; d_call: TRBD1; cdr3_aa: CASSLQGPGELFF; cdr3_nt: TGCGCCAGCAGCTTACAGGGGCCCGGGGAGCTGTTTTTT
v_call: TRBV24-1; clone_size: -; j_call: TRBJ2-1; d_call: TRBD2; cdr3_aa: CATSGSSQRSGGAWSSYNEQFF; cdr3_nt: TGTGCCACCAGTGGCTCTTCCCAACGGAGCGGGGGGGCCTGGAGCTCCTACAATGAGCAGTTCTTC
v_call: TRBV10-3; clone_size: -; j_call: TRBJ1-5; d_call: -; cdr3_aa: CAITRTEVGQPQHF; cdr3_nt: TGTGCCATCACCAGGACAGAGGTGGGTCAGCCCCAGCATTTT
v_call: TRBV7-9; clone_size: -; j_call: TRBJ2-7; d_call: -; cdr3_aa: CASSFGQPRYEQYF; cdr3_nt: TGTGCCAGCAGCTTCGGACAGCCGAGATACGAGCAGTACTTC
v_call: TRBV10-2; clone_size: -; j_call: TRBJ1-1; d_call: -; cdr3_aa: CASSQYSENTEAFF; cdr3_nt: TGCGCCAGCAGTCAGTACAGTGAAAACACTGAAGCTTTCTTT
v_call: TRBV6-1; clone_size: -; j_call: TRBJ1-3; d_call: -; cdr3_aa: CASSQQSSGNTIYF; cdr3_nt: TGTGCCAGCAGTCAACAGTCCTCTGGAAACACCATATATTTT
v_call: TRBV10-3; clone_size: -; j_call: TRBJ1-1; d_call: -; cdr3_aa: CAISQQDMNTEAFF; cdr3_nt: TGTGCCATCAGCCAACAGGACATGAACACTGAAGCTTTCTTT
v_call: TRBV6-2/TRBV6-3; clone_size: -; j_call: TRBJ2-5; d_call: -; cdr3_aa: CASSYSRRETQYF; cdr3_nt: TGTGCCAGCAGTTACTCCCGCAGGGAGACCCAGTACTTC
v_call: TRBV18; clone_size: -; j_call: TRBJ1-5; d_call: -; cdr3_aa: CASSPEAVGQPQHF; cdr3_nt: TGTGCCAGCTCACCGGAGGCGGTCGGGCAGCCCCAGCATTTT
v_call: TRBV7-2; clone_size: -; j_call: TRBJ2-5; d_call: -; cdr3_aa: CASSLVPQGMGETQYF; cdr3_nt: TGTGCCAGCAGCTTAGTTCCACAGGGAATGGGGGAGACCCAGTACTTC
v_call: TRBV2; clone_size: -; j_call: TRBJ2-3; d_call: TRBD2; cdr3_aa: CASSEQRGGTDTQYF; cdr3_nt: TGTGCCAGCAGTGAACAGCGGGGGGGCACAGATACGCAGTATTTT
v_call: TRBV4-2; clone_size: -; j_call: TRBJ1-4; d_call: TRBD1; cdr3_aa: CASSQVGQVDEKLFF; cdr3_nt: TGTGCCAGCAGCCAAGTAGGACAGGTTGATGAAAAACTGTTTTTT
v_call: TRBV5-1; clone_size: -; j_call: TRBJ1-3; d_call: -; cdr3_aa: CASSLSGSGNTIYF; cdr3_nt: TGCGCCAGCAGCTTGTCAGGCTCTGGAAACACCATATATTTT